This TCR beta chain was documented in a study of shared clonotypes between healthy human individuals. General study findings and limits: Generally, estimated richness proved larger in naive subsets than it did in memory subsets.

On this clone: Its specificity is not known.

Profiled with immunoSEQ multiplex PCR; TCRdb holds only in-frame clones, not every one. Of around 2.1 million clones in the sample, 93% were seen once. Trimming cost V 3 bases and J 0 bases; bases outside gene matches: 10. CDR1 KGHSH and CDR2 LQKENI come from the germline V gene. The CDR3 has 20 residues. CD45RO negativity and positive selection for CCR7 defined naive CD8 cells, a population that excluded terminally differentiated effector memory CD45RA+ cells. J is TRBJ2-5 and V is TRBV18; TRBD2 matches 16 bases. Sequences were obtained from naive CD8+ T cells from PBMCs. The receptor's source is a man in his late teens or twenties in good health. Some clones in this sample may be carry-over from other donors' samples. The CDR3 protein is CASSPRPGLAGGKYQETQYF. The CDR3 bases are TGTGCCAGCTCACCGCGACCGGGACTAGCGGGGGGGAAGTACCAAGAGACCCAGTACTTC.